This T cell receptor beta chain comes out of a study of blood T cell repertoires in COVID-19 (TCRdb year 2020). Regarding the complete study: Samples covering the acute and convalescent phases of COVID-19 were provided by collaborators in the United States, Italy and Spain. The material from the prospective study consisted of cDNA or gDNA derived from T cells, B-cell-depleted T cells, or PBMCs. The dataset comprised deeply sampled blood TCRbeta repertoires from subjects exposed to, actively infected with, or recovered from COVID-19. The repertoires were made available in a free public database intended to serve as a resource for research on the immune response to SARS-CoV-2. The samples were drawn from the first 160 participants of the ongoing ImmuneRACE study and from roughly 1,300 subjects provided by 6 global collaborators. Sample metadata almost always included a de-identified subject ID, COVID-19 status, age in years and sex. Where HLA class I and class II types were available, the types were taken from metadata supplied by the sample provider, not from assay-based typing. Study-level results and caveats: How much clinical and demographic metadata was included differed by source and by participant, and the metadata was provided uncurated.

TCRbeta CDR3 regions were amplified from genomic DNA by means of the immunoSEQ Assay, a bias-controlled multiplex PCR. On the authors' methods: Within the assay, amplification of reference gene primers was used to estimate how many nucleated cells each sample contained. Sequence reads were collapsed and filtered to measure the absolute abundance of every unique TCRbeta CDR3 rearrangement. Productive Simpson clonality was computed per sample as the square root of Simpson's diversity index over productive rearrangements. The source is immuneACCESS, and TCRdb retained only in-frame sequences with V and J called. Part of the clones is not carried over; for the studies checked, unresolved V genes explain less than half of this, and the remainder is unexplained. V and J calls and clone size are those listed in that table; D and trimming were worked out from the DNA. The sample data list 170,000 or so clones, and 87% of these were observed just once. About 0.95% of the sample is held by the ten biggest clonotypes.

Concerning this clone itself: It has no known antigen specificity. No much larger clonotype is one base removed from it; base qualities were not supplied.

Samples from volunteer blood donors who had recovered from COVID-19 were contributed by a second Seattle source. Each collaborating institution followed its own protocols to collect whole blood in K2EDTA tubes. For TCRbeta analysis, collaborators shipped samples as frozen whole blood, isolated PBMCs, or DNA extracted from either of those sample types. The germline V gene provides CDR1 SGHTA and CDR2 FQGTGA. Relative to germline, V is 3 bases shorter and J is 4 bases shorter, with 9 bases between their ends. Taken from cysteine to phenylalanine, the CDR3 has 13 residues. Only the CDR3 DNA stays, 39 bases, in frame from base 1.

In this chain, TRBV7-3 is recombined with TRBJ1-2; the best D guess is TRBD1, with 5 bases matching. The source material was peripheral blood. This sequence was found in a woman aged 18-35 years who had recovered from COVID-19. The DNA is as follows: TGTGCCAGCAGCTTCCGGGGGAGCTATGGCTACACCTTC. Its translation is CASSFRGSYGYTF.